This section outlines one TCR beta chain sequence together with its context. This entry is derived from a study of shared clonotypes between healthy human individuals. Across the whole study: A donor's plate count was three for CD4 naive and three for CD4 memory; CD8 naive had two and CD8 memory one.

This CDR3 has 14 residues. The germline CDR1 and CDR2 sequences are MDHEN and SYDVKM. V trimming: 6 bases; J trimming: 2 bases; junction bases outside the gene matches: 7. The repertoire was sequenced with immunoSEQ multiplex PCR; TCRdb's copy has only in-frame clones and lacks some. This sample carries over 950,000 clones, 70% to 85% of them seen once, and the ten largest clones take approximately 0.95%. The sample taken for sequencing was memory CD4+ T cells from PBMCs. This sample's subset: CD45RA-negative fraction. The receptor's source is a man younger than 30 in good health. Some clones in this sample may be carry-over from other donors' samples. J is TRBJ2-7 and V is TRBV28; 7 nucleotides match TRBD1. CDR3 sequence: CASSLTGRPYEQYF. Written as DNA, the CDR3 is TGTGCCAGCAGCCTGACAGGGCGGCCCTACGAGCAGTACTTC.